This TCR beta chain was identified in a study of T cell repertoires in cytomegalovirus infection. Across the whole study: Public TCR beta signatures provided an indication of both CMV infection and a matching HLA type. Whole-study results and caveats: Within the response measured ex vivo, HLA-C-restricted CMV-specific TCR beta clonotypes were dominant.

Each CDR3 protein gets one entry after TCRdb re-called the reads with MiXCR. Of some 500,000 distinct CDR3 sequences in the sample, 25% to 35% were seen once. This clonotype was found a few times. Its antigen is still unknown. V was shortened by 0 bases and J by 6 bases, with 17 bases between the two germline ends. CDR1 MGHRA and CDR2 YSYEKL come from the germline V gene. The CDR3 has 17 amino acids. The rearrangement uses TRBV4-1 and TRBJ2-2; possibly TRBD1 or TRBD2 for D (6 bases each). Sequencing used cultured PBMCs, obtained from culture after CMV antigen stimulation. This clonotype originated in a human donor in good health (CMV status not recorded). Some clones in this sample may be carry-over from other donors' samples. The CDR3 protein is CASSQDQLGGRPGELFF. In DNA, the CDR3 is TGCGCCAGCAGCCAAGATCAGCTAGGGGGGAGACCCGGGGAGCTGTTTTTT.